This TCR beta chain came from a study of T cells in Graves' hyperthyroidism and ophthalmopathy. Points from the study as a whole: Expanded thyroid clonotypes (above 0.001) were mostly also found in blood. Ophthalmopathy, as predicted by the model, came a median roughly 6.5 months after the prediction.

This clonotype was recorded many times. As yet, its antigen is unknown. RNA transcripts were the template for amplifying TCR beta CDR3 regions. HTBI primers were the set used in a first-round RT-PCR of the TCR CDR3. TCRdb processed the multiplex PCR reads anew with MiXCR; each CDR3 protein has one entry. The sample contains some 340,000 distinct CDR3 sequences, roughly 13% of which appear only once. For ophthalmopathy patients, the Clinical Activity Score was at least 3 and the NOSPECS grade at least 4; duration was under 3 months. This sample holds PBMCs from roughly 10 ml fresh peripheral blood. From germline, CDR1 is MDHEN and CDR2 SYDVKM. This CDR3 comprises 18 residues. Trimming pared 6 bases from V and 1 base from J, leaving 24 bases between.

This clonotype originated in a woman between 35 and 50 years old with Graves' ophthalmopathy. Sequenced input: blood. The rearrangement links TRBV28 to TRBJ1-2; D is unclear. This CDR3 is CASSPPLPRPLNNYGYTF. For the CDR3, the DNA is TGTGCCAGCAGCCCACCTTTACCCCGGCCGCTTAATAACTATGGCTACACCTTC.